This passage covers 14 T cell receptor beta chains from one sample sequenced in a study of T cell clusters in autoimmune cytopenias (dated by TCRdb to about 2019). Reads for this sample came from an Illumina MiSeq. To amplify TRB rearrangements, a touch-down multiplex PCR protocol was run with the TRB-A and TRB-B primer pools combined in a single tube. Following TCRdb reprocessing, every CDR3 protein sequence forms one entry, and DNA is not provided. The sample table includes 500 to 750 distinct CDR3 sequences. The top ten clones comprise roughly 39% of the sample. TRB amplification used around 250 ng of peripheral blood genomic DNA, around 40,000 genome equivalents, per sample. These data were also filed under a second study, of T cell repertoires in aging, cancer and after chemotherapy.

The specimen was peripheral blood. The source is a human donor with chronic lymphocytic leukemia.

In terms of frequency, this clonotype is medium-sized. The chain has TRBV5-5 and TRBJ1-4; TCRdb indicates TRBD1, and absent DNA this call remains unverified. Germline CDR1 SGHKS, CDR2 YYEKEE (reference sequence). CDR3 length: 16 amino acids. The CDR3 reads CASSSGWTGGNEKLFF.

The chain employs TRBV14 and TRBJ2-1; lacking DNA, the TRBD2 call made by TCRdb goes unchecked. CDR3 length: 19 residues. Germline CDR1 is SGHDN and CDR2 is FVKESK. The CDR3 region is CASSQLLAGATSSYNEQFF.

This clonotype registers medium-sized by frequency. The chain combines TRBV5-8 with TRBJ2-7; as DNA is missing, the TRBD2 call by TCRdb cannot be tested. The CDR3 is 15 residues long. CDR1 and CDR2 (germline): SGHTS, YDEGEE. CDR3 sequence reads: CASRKPPGGMYEQYF.

Measured by frequency, this clonotype is large. The CDR3 loop is CASSPQTSATYNEQFF. This chain connects TRBV7-6 to TRBJ2-1; without DNA, the TCRdb call of TRBD2 cannot be checked. The CDR3 sequence is 16 residues long. Germline V gene data show CDR1 as SGHVS and CDR2 as FNYEAQ. The full variable domain, completed using reference TRBV7-6 and TRBJ2-1, is GAGVSQSPRYKVTKRGQDVALRCDPISGHVSLYWYRQALGQGPEFLTYFNYEAQQDKSGLPNDRFSAERPEGSISTLTIQRTEQRDSAMYRCASSPQTSATYNEQFFGPGTRLTVL.

Judged by frequency, this clonotype is large. The chain combines TRBV11-2 with TRBJ2-1; lacking DNA, the TRBD1 call made by TCRdb goes unchecked. This CDR3 region has 15 residues. Germline V gene data show CDR1 as SGHAT and CDR2 as FQNNGV. The chain's CDR3 is CASSPAGTVYNEQFF.

This clonotype ranks as medium-sized in terms of frequency. This chain links TRBV6-1 with TRBJ1-5; with no DNA, the TCRdb D assignment of TRBD1 cannot be verified. Germline loops: CDR1 MNHNS, CDR2 SASEGT. This CDR3 region has 16 residues. The CDR3 sequence: CASSESSAGGGQPQHF.

This clonotype is labeled medium-sized based on frequency. The chain has TRBV14 and TRBJ2-5. This CDR3 contains 14 residues. Germline loops: CDR1 SGHDN, CDR2 FVKESK. The CDR3: CASSPWTVQETQYF.

By frequency, this clonotype registers medium-sized. The gene calls are TRBV4-3 and TRBJ1-6; lacking DNA, the TRBD1 call made by TCRdb goes unchecked. CDR1 LGHNA and CDR2 YSLEER come from the germline V gene. The CDR3 contains 20 residues. This chain's CDR3 is CASSQEARTGGAGSNSPLHF.

By frequency, this clonotype is large. The chain has TRBV6-1 and TRBJ2-2. Germline CDR1 reads MNHNS; CDR2 reads SASEGT. This CDR3 is built from 14 residues. The CDR3 region is CASSAAANTGELFF.

The chain employs TRBV5-1 and TRBJ2-5; the D gene TCRdb calls, TRBD2, cannot be checked with no DNA. The germline gives CDR1 SGHRS, CDR2 YFSETQ. The CDR3 runs to 14 residues. The CDR3 is CASRNSGSKETQYF. The whole variable domain, filled in from reference TRBV5-1 and TRBJ2-5, reads KAGVTQTPRYLIKTRGQQVTLSCSPISGHRSVSWYQQTPGQGLQFLFEYFSETQRNKGNFPGRFSGRQFSNSRSEMNVSTLELGDSALYLCASRNSGSKETQYFGPGTRLLVL.

This clonotype is identified as large from frequency. The chain has TRBV29-1 and TRBJ2-1; the D gene TCRdb calls, TRBD2, cannot be checked with no DNA. This CDR3 is 13 amino acids long. From germline, CDR1 is SQVTM and CDR2 ANQGSEA. The chain's CDR3 is CSAGLAGGNEQFF.

Its frequency marks this clonotype as medium-sized. V and J are TRBV11-2 and TRBJ1-4; absent DNA, TCRdb's TRBD1 call cannot be checked. CDR3 length: 13 residues. Germline V gene lookup returns CDR1 SGHAT and CDR2 FQNNGV. The CDR3 sequence is CASSMGQGEKLFF. The entire variable domain, with the rest obtained from reference TRBV11-2 and TRBJ1-4, is as follows: EAGVAQSPRYKIIEKRQSVAFWCNPISGHATLYWYQQILGQGPKLLIQFQNNGVVDDSQLPKDRFSAERLKGVDSTLKIQPAKLEDSAVYLCASSMGQGEKLFFGSGTQLSVL.

This clonotype is labeled medium-sized based on frequency. The chain is built from TRBV5-6 and TRBJ2-5; the D call of TRBD1 rests on TCRdb alone, since no DNA is present to check it. Germline CDR1 SGHDT, CDR2 YYEEEE. The CDR3 covers 16 residues. The CDR3: CASSLVGDRGSETQYF.

Its frequency marks this clonotype as medium-sized. This chain links TRBV5-5 with TRBJ2-7; TCRdb's D gene call, TRBD1, goes unchecked for lack of DNA. The CDR3 length is 14 residues. The germline CDR1 and CDR2 sequences are SGHKS and YYEKEE (reference sequence). CDR3 sequence: CASARTGNSHEQYF.